What follows are 3 T cell receptor beta chains derived from one specimen sequenced in a study of cytomegalovirus exposure and HLA in healthy donors. Primers included in the PCR were 60 Vbeta and 13 Jbeta primers. Measured with immunoSEQ multiplex PCR; TCRdb has only the in-frame clones, and not every one. Of some 130,000 clones in the sample, roughly 80% were seen once. The sequenced sample was PBMCs. The receptors shown here come from a man in his forties in good health and CMV-seronegative.

The rearrangement links TRBV7-2 to TRBJ1-5; TRBD1 might be the D (6 bases). The germline V gene has CDR1 SGHTA and CDR2 FQGNSA. V gave up 11 bases and J gave up 0 bases, with 14 bases separating them. This CDR3 contains 14 residues. CDR3 sequence reads: CASSRTDSNQPQHF. CDR3 nucleotides: TGTGCCTCCAGCCGGACAGATAGCAATCAGCCCCAGCATTTT.

This clone was detected a few times. The genes are TRBV29-1 and TRBJ1-1; 8 nucleotides match TRBD1. V was clipped by 6 bases and J by 4 bases; unmatched bases: 7. The CDR3 is 13 amino acids. Germline CDR1 and CDR2: SQVTM and ANQGSEA. The CDR3 spells CSVRTGWVTEAFF. In nucleotides, the CDR3 is TGCAGCGTCCGGACAGGGTGGGTCACTGAAGCTTTCTTT.

V is TRBV4-3 and J is TRBJ1-6, with D unclear. The germline V gene has CDR1 LGHNA and CDR2 YSLEER. V dropped 1 base and J dropped 4 bases, with 14 bases sitting between them. The CDR3 contains 17 residues. In DNA, the CDR3 is TGCGCCAGCAGCCAAGCCAAAGTTTTAGCTTATAATTCACCCCTCCACTTT. Encoded protein: CASSQAKVLAYNSPLHF.